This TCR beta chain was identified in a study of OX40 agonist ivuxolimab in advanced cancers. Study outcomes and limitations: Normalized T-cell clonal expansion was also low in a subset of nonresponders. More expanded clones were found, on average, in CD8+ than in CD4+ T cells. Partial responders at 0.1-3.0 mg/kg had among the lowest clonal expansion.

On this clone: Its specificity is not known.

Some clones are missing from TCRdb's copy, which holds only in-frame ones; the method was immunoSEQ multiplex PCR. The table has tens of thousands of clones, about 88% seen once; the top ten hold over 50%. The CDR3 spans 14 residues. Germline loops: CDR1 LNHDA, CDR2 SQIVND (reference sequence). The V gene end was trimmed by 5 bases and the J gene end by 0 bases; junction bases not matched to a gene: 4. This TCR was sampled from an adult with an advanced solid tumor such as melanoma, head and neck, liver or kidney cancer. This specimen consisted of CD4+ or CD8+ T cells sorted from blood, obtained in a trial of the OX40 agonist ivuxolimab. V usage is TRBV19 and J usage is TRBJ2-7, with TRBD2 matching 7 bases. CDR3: CASSLRGDSYEQYF. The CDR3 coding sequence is TGTGCCAGTAGTCTCCGGGGGGACTCCTACGAGCAGTACTTC.